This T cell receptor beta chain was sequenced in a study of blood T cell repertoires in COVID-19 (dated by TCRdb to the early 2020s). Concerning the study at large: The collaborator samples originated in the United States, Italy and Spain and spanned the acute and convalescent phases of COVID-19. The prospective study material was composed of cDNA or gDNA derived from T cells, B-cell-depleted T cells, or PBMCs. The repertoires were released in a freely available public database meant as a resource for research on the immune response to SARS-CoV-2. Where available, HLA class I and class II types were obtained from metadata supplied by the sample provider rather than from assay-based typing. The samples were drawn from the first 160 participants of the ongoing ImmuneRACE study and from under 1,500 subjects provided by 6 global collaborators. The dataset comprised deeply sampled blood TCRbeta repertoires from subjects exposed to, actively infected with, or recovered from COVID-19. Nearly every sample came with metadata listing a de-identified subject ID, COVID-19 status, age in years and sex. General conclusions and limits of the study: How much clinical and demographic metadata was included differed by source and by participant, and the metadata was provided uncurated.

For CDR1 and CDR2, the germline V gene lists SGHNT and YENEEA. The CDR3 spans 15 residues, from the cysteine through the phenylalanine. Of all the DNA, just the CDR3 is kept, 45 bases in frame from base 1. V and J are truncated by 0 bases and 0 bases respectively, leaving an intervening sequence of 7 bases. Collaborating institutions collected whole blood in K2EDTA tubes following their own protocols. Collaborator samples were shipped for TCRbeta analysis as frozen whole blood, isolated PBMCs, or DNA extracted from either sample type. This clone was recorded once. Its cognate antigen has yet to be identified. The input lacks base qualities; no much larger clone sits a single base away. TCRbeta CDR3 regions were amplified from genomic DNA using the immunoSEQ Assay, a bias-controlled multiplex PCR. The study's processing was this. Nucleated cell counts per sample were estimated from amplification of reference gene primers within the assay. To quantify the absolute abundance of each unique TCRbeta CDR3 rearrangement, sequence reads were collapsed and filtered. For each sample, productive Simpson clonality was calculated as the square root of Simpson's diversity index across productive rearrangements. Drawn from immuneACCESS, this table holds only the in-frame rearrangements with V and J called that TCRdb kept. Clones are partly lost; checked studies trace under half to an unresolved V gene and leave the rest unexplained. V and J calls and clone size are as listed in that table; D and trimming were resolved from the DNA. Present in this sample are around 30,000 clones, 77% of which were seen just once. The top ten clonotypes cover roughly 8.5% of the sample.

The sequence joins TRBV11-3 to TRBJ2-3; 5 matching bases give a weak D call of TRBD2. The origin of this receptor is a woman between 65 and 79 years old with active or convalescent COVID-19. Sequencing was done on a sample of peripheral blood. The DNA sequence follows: TGTGCCAGCAGCTTAGATTCGGGGAGCACAGATACGCAGTATTTT. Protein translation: CASSLDSGSTDTQYF.